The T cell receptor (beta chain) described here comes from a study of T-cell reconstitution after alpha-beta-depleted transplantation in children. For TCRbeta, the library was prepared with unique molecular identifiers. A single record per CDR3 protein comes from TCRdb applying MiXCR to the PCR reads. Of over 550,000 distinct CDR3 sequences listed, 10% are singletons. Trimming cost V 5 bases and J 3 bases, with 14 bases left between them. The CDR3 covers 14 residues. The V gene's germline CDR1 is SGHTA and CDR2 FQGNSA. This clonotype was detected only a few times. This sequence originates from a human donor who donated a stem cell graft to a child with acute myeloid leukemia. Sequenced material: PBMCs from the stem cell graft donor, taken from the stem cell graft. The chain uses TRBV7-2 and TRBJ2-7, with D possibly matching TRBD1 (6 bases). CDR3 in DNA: TGTGCCAGCAGCCCCGGACAGCAAAACTACGAGCAGTACTTC. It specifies CASSPGQQNYEQYF.